This record looks at one T cell receptor (beta chain) sequence and its context. The data were obtained in a study of blood T cell repertoires in COVID-19. Patients from Seattle were sampled longitudinally, starting during active infection. V lost 2 bases and J lost 5, with 15 bases in between. Germline values: CDR1 MGHRA, CDR2 YSYEKL. The CDR3 extends over 16 amino acids. Under the authors' procedure: Cell counts per sample came from amplifying reference gene primers. Measured with immunoSEQ multiplex PCR; TCRdb has only the in-frame clones, and not every one. That table furnishes V, J and clone size, whereas the DNA furnished D and trimming. The table shows about 160,000 clones, with approximately 79% occurring only once.

The source is a woman aged 40 to 55 with COVID-19, enrolled during active disease. Sequenced material: peripheral blood. The rearrangement joins TRBV4-1 to TRBJ2-2, with D possibly TRBD1 on 7 matching bases. The CDR3 region has the DNA TGCGCCAGCAGCCAAACAGGGGCGGCGGGAACCGGGGAGCTGTTTTTT. Protein product: CASSQTGAAGTGELFF.